The clone carrying this T cell receptor (beta chain) was found many times. TCR beta CDR3 regions were amplified from RNA transcripts. HTBI primers drove first-round RT-PCR of the TCR CDR3. TCRdb itself ran the multiplex PCR reads through MiXCR, one entry per CDR3 protein. The sample lists 400,000 to 500,000 distinct CDR3 sequences, roughly 14% occurring once. The data derive from a study of T cells in Graves' hyperthyroidism and ophthalmopathy. Losses at the gene ends were 6 bases for V and 4 bases for J; bases not matched to a gene: 5. CDR3 length equals 13 residues. Per germline, CDR1 SEHNR and CDR2 FQNEAQ (reference sequence).

Sequencing was done on a sample of blood. The chain joins TRBV7-9 to TRBJ2-5; TRBD2 aligns across 7 bases. The sequence was collected from a man aged 18-30 years with Graves' ophthalmopathy. For the CDR3, the DNA is TGTGCCAGCAGGCAGGGAGGGCGAGAGACCCAGTACTTC. Translation gives CASRQGGRETQYF.